Presented here are 6 T cell receptor beta chains from one specimen sequenced in a study of Ad26.COV2.S vaccination and SARS-CoV-2 variants. The repertoire was sequenced with immunoSEQ multiplex PCR; TCRdb's copy has only in-frame clones and lacks some. The table shows more than 150,000 clones, with approximately 90% occurring only once. This sample comprised peripheral blood, obtained after recovery from COVID-19. The receptor source for this set is a human donor who had recovered from COVID-19.

V is TRBV19 and J is TRBJ2-5; 10 bases agree with TRBD1. V lost 1 base to trimming and J lost 5 bases; unmatched junction nucleotides: 1. The CDR3 loop spans 14 amino acids. Germline V gives CDR1 LNHDA, CDR2 SQIVND (reference sequence). DNA of the CDR3: TGTGCCAGTAGTATAGGACAGGGGGCTGAGACCCAGTACTTC. Its translation: CASSIGQGAETQYF.

This chain joins TRBV10-1 and TRBJ1-3; D perhaps matches TRBD1 (6 bases). The CDR3 has 17 residues. The germline V and J ends were trimmed by 3 bases and 0 bases, with 15 bases remaining between them. Germline V gene sequence: CDR1 WNHNN, CDR2 SYGVQD (reference sequence). The CDR3 DNA follows: TGCGCCAGCAGTGAAATAGGGGACAAGAACTCTGGAAACACCATATATTTT. Translation gives CASSEIGDKNSGNTIYF.

V and J are TRBV6-5 and TRBJ2-6; no clear D. This CDR3 has 15 amino acids. V dropped 6 bases and J dropped 0 bases, with 9 bases sitting between them. Germline CDR1 MNHEY, CDR2 SVGAGI. The CDR3 spells CASRTSYSGANVLTF. Here the CDR3 DNA reads TGTGCCAGCAGGACCTCGTACTCTGGGGCCAACGTCCTGACTTTC.

This sequence joins TRBV20-1 and TRBJ1-4; D is unclear. Between the trimmed V and J ends, which lost 2 bases and 5 bases, there was a span of 3 bases. This CDR3 has 11 amino acids. Germline V lookup: CDR1 DFQATT, CDR2 SNEGSKA (reference sequence). CDR3 sequence: CSARRNEKLFF. The CDR3 DNA reads TGCAGTGCTAGACGAAATGAAAAACTGTTTTTT.

This chain uses TRBV29-1 with TRBJ1-1, with D unclear. The CDR3 covers 13 residues. Germline V lookup: CDR1 SQVTM, CDR2 ANQGSEA. V dropped 0 bases and J dropped 6 bases, with 11 bases sitting between them. CDR3 sequence: CSVEDMANAEAFF. In nucleotides, the CDR3 is TGCAGCGTTGAAGATATGGCCAACGCTGAAGCTTTCTTT.

This chain connects TRBV6-2 or TRBV6-3 to TRBJ2-2; TRBD1 might be the D (6 bases). The V end lost 3 bases, the J end lost 6 bases, and 8 bases lay between the germline ends. This CDR3 is built from 13 residues. Germline CDR1 is MNHEY and CDR2 is SVGEGT. The CDR3 coding sequence is TGTGCCAGCAGTTATGGGGGCCCCGGGGAGCTGTTTTTT. This translates into CASSYGGPGELFF.